The rows below give T cell receptor beta chains drawn from one sample of a study of blood T cell repertoires in COVID-19. Assay: immunoSEQ multiplex PCR; the TCRdb copy retains only in-frame clones and omits some. The sample holds around 170,000 clones, about 81% seen once. The sequencing sample was made of peripheral blood. The receptors derive from an elderly woman with COVID-19, enrolled during active disease. The CDR3 runs from the conserved cysteine through the conserved F or W. Each record gives: V gene, J gene, CDR3 protein.

V: TRBV7-3
J: TRBJ2-3
CDR3: CASSLRPGDTQYF

V: TRBV29-1
J: TRBJ2-2
CDR3: CSVEDGTGSPGELFF

V: TRBV18
J: TRBJ1-5
CDR3: CASSPTGGRQPQHF

V: TRBV11-3
J: TRBJ2-1
CDR3: CASSPPGLAGGGEQFF

V: TRBV19
J: TRBJ1-2
CDR3: CASSVTGRGGYTF

V: TRBV2
J: TRBJ2-1
CDR3: CASREGLNSYNEQFF

V: TRBV5-6
J: TRBJ2-1
CDR3: CASSEGLADYPYNEQFF

V: TRBV24-1
J: TRBJ2-3
CDR3: CATSDVAGKSTDTQYF

V: TRBV4-3
J: TRBJ2-7
CDR3: CASSQESQNFPYEQYF

V: TRBV30
J: TRBJ1-6
CDR3: CACSGTAYNSPLHF

V: TRBV7-2
J: TRBJ2-1
CDR3: CASSLALMAGEQFF

V: TRBV2
J: TRBJ1-6
CDR3: CASSESRASPLHF

V: TRBV7-9
J: TRBJ2-5
CDR3: CASSPSSGGAFETQYF

V: TRBV9
J: TRBJ2-1
CDR3: CASSVDQRTYNEQFF

V: TRBV11-2
J: TRBJ2-7
CDR3: CASSSGQGHYEQYF

V: TRBV21-1
J: TRBJ1-3
CDR3: CASSKGRNSGNTIYF